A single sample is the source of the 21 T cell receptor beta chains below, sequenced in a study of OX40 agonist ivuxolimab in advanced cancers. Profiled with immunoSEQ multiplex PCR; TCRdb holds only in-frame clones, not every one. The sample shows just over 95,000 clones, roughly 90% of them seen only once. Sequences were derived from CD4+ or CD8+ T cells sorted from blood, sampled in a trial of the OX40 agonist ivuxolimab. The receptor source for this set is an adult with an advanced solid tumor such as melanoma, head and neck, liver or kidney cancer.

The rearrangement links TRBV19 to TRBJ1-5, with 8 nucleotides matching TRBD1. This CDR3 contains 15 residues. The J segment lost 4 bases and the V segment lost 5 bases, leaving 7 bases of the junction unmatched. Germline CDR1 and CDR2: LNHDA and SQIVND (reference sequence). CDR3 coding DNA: TGTGCCAGTAGTGTCGACAGGGGACGAAATCAGCCCCAGCATTTT. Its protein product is CASSVDRGRNQPQHF. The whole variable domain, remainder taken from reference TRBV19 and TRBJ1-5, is DGGITQSPKYLFRKEGQNVTLSCEQNLNHDAMYWYRQDPGQGLRLIYYSQIVNDFQKGDIAEGYSVSREKKESFPLTVTSAQKNPTAFYLCASSVDRGRNQPQHFGDGTRLSIL.

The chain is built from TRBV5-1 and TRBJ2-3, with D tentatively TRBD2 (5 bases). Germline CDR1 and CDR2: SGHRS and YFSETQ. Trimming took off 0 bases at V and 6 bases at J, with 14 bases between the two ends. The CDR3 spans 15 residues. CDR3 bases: TGCGCCAGCAGCTTGGGGGCCCCCGGGGTCGATACGCAGTATTTT. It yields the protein CASSLGAPGVDTQYF.

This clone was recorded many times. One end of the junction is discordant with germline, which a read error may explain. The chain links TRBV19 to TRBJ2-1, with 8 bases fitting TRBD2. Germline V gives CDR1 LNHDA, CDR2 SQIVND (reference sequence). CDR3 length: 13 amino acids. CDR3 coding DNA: TGTGCCAGTAGTTCCCAGACCGAGCGGGAGCCGTTCTTC. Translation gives CASSSQTEREPFF.

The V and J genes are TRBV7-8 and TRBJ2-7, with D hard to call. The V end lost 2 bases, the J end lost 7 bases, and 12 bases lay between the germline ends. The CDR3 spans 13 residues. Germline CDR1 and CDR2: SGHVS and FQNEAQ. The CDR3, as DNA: TGTGCCAGCAGCTTATCCGGGTACATGGAGCAGTACTTC. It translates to CASSLSGYMEQYF.

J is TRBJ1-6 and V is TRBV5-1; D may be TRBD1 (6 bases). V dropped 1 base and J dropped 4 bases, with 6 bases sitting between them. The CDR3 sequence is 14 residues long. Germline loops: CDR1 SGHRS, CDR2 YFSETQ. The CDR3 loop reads CASSLTGYNSPLHF. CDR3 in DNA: TGCGCCAGCAGCTTGACAGGGTATAATTCACCCCTCCACTTT.

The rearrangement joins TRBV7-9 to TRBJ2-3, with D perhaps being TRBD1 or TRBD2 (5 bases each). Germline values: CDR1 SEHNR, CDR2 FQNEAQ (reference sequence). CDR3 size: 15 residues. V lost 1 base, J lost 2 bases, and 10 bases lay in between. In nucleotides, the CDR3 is TGTGCCAGCAGCTTAGTTGGGGGAGACACAGATACGCAGTATTTT. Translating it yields CASSLVGGDTDTQYF.

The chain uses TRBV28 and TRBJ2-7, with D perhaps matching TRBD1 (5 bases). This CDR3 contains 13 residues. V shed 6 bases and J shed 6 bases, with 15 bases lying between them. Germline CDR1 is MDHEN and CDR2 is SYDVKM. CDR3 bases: TGTGCCAGCAGAGGTACAGGATCGGCCGAGCAGTACTTC. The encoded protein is CASRGTGSAEQYF.

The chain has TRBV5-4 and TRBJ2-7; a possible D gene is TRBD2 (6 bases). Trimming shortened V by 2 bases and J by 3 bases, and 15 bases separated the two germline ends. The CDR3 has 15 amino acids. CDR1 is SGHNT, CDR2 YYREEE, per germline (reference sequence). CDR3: CASSLPGLSFYEQYF. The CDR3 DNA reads TGTGCCAGCAGCTTACCGGGACTTTCCTTCTACGAGCAGTACTTC.

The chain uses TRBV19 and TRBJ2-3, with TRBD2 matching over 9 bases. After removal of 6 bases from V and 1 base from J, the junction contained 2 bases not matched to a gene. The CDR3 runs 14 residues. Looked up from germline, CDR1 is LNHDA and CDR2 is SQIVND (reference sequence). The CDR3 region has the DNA TGTGCCAGTAGGTTAGCGGGGGGCACAGATACGCAGTATTTT. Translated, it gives CASRLAGGTDTQYF.

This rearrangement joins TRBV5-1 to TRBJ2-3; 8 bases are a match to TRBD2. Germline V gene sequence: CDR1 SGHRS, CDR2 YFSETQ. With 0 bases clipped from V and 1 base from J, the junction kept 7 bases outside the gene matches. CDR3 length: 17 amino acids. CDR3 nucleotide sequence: TGCGCCAGCAGCTTGGACAAGGTGACTAGCGGCACAGATACGCAGTATTTT. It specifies CASSLDKVTSGTDTQYF.

In DNA form, the CDR3 reads TGTGCCAGTACCTCCATGAGGATTGACCAGCCCCAGCATTTT. Its translation: CASTSMRIDQPQHF. This sequence joins TRBV19 and TRBJ1-5; no clear D. Trimming removed 7 bases from V and 7 bases from J, with 17 bases in between. Germline V gene data show CDR1 as LNHDA and CDR2 as SQIVND (reference sequence). This CDR3 contains 14 residues. The full variable domain, rest sourced from reference TRBV19 and TRBJ1-5, is DGGITQSPKYLFRKEGQNVTLSCEQNLNHDAMYWYRQDPGQGLRLIYYSQIVNDFQKGDIAEGYSVSREKKESFPLTVTSAQKNPTAFYLCASTSMRIDQPQHFGDGTRLSIL.

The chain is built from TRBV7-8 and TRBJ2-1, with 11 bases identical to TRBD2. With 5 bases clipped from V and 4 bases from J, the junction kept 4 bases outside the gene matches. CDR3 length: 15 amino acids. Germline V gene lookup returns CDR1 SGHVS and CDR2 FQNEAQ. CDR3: CASSPRLAGYNEQFF. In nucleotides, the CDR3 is TGTGCCAGCAGCCCGAGACTAGCGGGGTACAATGAGCAGTTCTTC. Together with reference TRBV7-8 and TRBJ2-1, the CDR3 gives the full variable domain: GAGVSQSPRYKVAKRGQDVALRCDPISGHVSLFWYQQALGQGPEFLTYFQNEAQLDKSGLPSDRFFAERPEGSVSTLKIQRTQQEDSAVYLCASSPRLAGYNEQFFGPGTRLTVL.

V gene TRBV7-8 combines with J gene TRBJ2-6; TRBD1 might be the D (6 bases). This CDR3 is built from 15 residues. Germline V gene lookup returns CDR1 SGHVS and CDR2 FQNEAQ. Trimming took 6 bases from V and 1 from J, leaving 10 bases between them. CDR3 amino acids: CASRTGGSGANVLTF. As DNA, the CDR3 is TGTGCCAGCAGGACAGGAGGTTCTGGGGCCAACGTCCTGACTTTC. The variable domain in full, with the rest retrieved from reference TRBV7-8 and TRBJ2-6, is GAGVSQSPRYKVAKRGQDVALRCDPISGHVSLFWYQQALGQGPEFLTYFQNEAQLDKSGLPSDRFFAERPEGSVSTLKIQRTQQEDSAVYLCASRTGGSGANVLTFGAGSRLTVL.

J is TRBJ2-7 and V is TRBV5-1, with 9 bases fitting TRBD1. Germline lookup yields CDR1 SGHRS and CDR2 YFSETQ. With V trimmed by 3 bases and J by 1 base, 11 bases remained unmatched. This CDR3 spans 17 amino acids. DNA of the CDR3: TGCGCCAGCAGCTGGACAGCCCCGGGACAGGGTTCCTACGAGCAGTACTTC. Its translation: CASSWTAPGQGSYEQYF. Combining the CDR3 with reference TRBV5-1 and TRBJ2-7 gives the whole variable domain KAGVTQTPRYLIKTRGQQVTLSCSPISGHRSVSWYQQTPGQGLQFLFEYFSETQRNKGNFPGRFSGRQFSNSRSEMNVSTLELGDSALYLCASSWTAPGQGSYEQYFGPGTRLTVT.

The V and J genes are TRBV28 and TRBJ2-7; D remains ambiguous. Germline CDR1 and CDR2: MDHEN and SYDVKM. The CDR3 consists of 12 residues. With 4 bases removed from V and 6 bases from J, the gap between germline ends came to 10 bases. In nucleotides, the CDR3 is TGTGCCAGCAGTTCTTACAAGGCCGAGCAGTACTTC. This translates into CASSSYKAEQYF. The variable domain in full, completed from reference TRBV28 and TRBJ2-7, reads DVKVTQSSRYLVKRTGEKVFLECVQDMDHENMFWYRQDPGLGLRLIYFSYDVKMKEKGDIPEGYSVSREKKERFSLILESASTNQTSMYLCASSSYKAEQYFGPGTRLTVT.

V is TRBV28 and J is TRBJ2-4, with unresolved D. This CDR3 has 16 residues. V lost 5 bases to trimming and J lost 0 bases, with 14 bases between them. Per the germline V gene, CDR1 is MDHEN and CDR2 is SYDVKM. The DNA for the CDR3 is TGTGCCAGCAGTCCGTCACAACTGCTAGCCAAAAACATTCAGTACTTC. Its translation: CASSPSQLLAKNIQYF.

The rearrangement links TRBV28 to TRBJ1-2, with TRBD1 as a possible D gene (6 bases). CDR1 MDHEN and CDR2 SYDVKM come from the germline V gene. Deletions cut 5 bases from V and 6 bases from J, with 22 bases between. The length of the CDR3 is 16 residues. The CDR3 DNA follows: TGTGCCAGCAGTAAAGGGGGTTGGCAGAACCTAGATGGCTACACCTTC. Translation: CASSKGGWQNLDGYTF.

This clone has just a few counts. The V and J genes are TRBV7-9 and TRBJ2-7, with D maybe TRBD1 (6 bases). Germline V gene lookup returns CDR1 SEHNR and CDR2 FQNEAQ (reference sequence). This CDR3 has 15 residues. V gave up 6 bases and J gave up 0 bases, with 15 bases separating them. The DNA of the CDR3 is TGTGCCAGCAGTGGTTGGACAGACGACTCCTACGAGCAGTACTTC. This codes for CASSGWTDDSYEQYF.

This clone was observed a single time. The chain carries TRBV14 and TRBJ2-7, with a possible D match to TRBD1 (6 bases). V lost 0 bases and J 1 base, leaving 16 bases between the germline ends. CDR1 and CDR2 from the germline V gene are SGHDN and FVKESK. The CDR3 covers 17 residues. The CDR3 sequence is CASSQEGGRQGSYEQYF. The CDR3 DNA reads TGTGCCAGCAGCCAAGAAGGCGGAAGGCAGGGGTCCTACGAGCAGTACTTC. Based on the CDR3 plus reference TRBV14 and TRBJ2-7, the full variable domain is EAGVTQFPSHSVIEKGQTVTLRCDPISGHDNLYWYRRVMGKEIKFLLHFVKESKQDESGMPNNRFLAERTGGTYSTLKVQPAELEDSGVYFCASSQEGGRQGSYEQYFGPGTRLTVT.

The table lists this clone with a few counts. The CDR3 reads CATGRGNQPQHF. CDR3 nucleotides: TGTGCCACCGGGAGGGGAAATCAGCCCCAGCATTTT. The rearrangement joins TRBV28 to TRBJ1-5; D might be TRBD1 (5 bases). Trimming removed 10 bases at V and 4 bases at J, with 11 bases between. The CDR3 length is 12 residues. CDR1 and CDR2 from the germline V gene are MDHEN and SYDVKM.

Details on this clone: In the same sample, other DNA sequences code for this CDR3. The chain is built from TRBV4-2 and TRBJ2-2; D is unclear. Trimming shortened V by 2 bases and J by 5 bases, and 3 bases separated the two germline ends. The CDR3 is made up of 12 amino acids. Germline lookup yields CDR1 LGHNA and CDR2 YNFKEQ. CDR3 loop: CASSQPTGELFF. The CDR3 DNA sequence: TGTGCCAGCAGCCAACCAACCGGGGAGCTGTTTTTT.